These 23 T cell receptor beta chains originate from one sample sequenced in a study of cytomegalovirus exposure and HLA in healthy donors. Sequenced by immunoSEQ multiplex PCR; TCRdb stores in-frame clones only, minus some. The sample holds some 66,000 clones, about 97% seen once. The sample comprised PBMCs. These receptors were obtained from a woman aged 18-29 years in good health and CMV-seropositive.

This clone was recorded once. The chain recombines TRBV7-8 with TRBJ2-5; D gene ambiguous. The CDR3 extends over 13 amino acids. Germline V CDR1 and CDR2: SGHVS, FQNEAQ. V lost 3 bases, J lost 6 bases, and 11 bases lay in between. CDR3 bases: TGTGCCAGCAGCTTTTTCGGGTTCCAGACCCAGTACTTC. Its translation: CASSFFGFQTQYF.

The V call is TRBV25-1, the J call TRBJ1-1, with 7 bases identical to TRBD1. The germline V gene has CDR1 MGHDK and CDR2 SYGVNS. V dropped 5 bases and J dropped 0; count of bases not matched to a gene: 6. CDR3 length equals 15 residues. DNA of the CDR3: TGTGCCAGCAGTTCTCACGGGACAGTGAACACTGAAGCTTTCTTT. Protein product: CASSSHGTVNTEAFF.

V is TRBV4-1 and J is TRBJ2-1, with 7 bases matching TRBD2. The junction had 5 bases not matched to a gene; V was cut back by 4 bases and J by 2 bases. This CDR3 has 15 amino acids. In germline, CDR1 is MGHRA, CDR2 YSYEKL. This CDR3 reads CASSRAGRTYNEQFF. The CDR3 nucleotides read TGCGCCAGCAGCCGAGCGGGAAGAACCTACAATGAGCAGTTCTTC.

In DNA form, the CDR3 reads TGTGCCAGCAGCTTAGTTAGCGGGAGGAACAATGAGCAGTTCTTC. Translating gives CASSLVSGRNNEQFF. The rearrangement links TRBV7-6 to TRBJ2-1; 10 nucleotides line up with TRBD2. The V and J ends lost 1 base and 5 bases, in that order; junction bases with no gene match: 2. The CDR3 loop spans 15 amino acids. The germline V gene encodes CDR1 SGHVS and CDR2 FNYEAQ.

This chain connects TRBV18 to TRBJ1-4; 7 bases are a match to TRBD1. The junction had 2 bases not matched to a gene; V was cut back by 4 bases and J by 0 bases. The germline V gene encodes CDR1 KGHSH and CDR2 LQKENI. The CDR3 is made up of 15 amino acids. The CDR3 region has the DNA TGTGCCAGCTCACTGGGACAGTCAACTAATGAAAAACTGTTTTTT. Encoded protein: CASSLGQSTNEKLFF.

This clone appeared once. J is TRBJ2-1 and V is TRBV19, with 11 nucleotides matching TRBD2. Germline V CDR1 and CDR2: LNHDA, SQIVND (reference sequence). This CDR3 contains 16 residues. With V trimmed by 4 bases and J by 7 bases, 9 bases remained unmatched. CDR3 amino acids: CASSSLAGGPRNEQFF. CDR3 bases: TGTGCCAGTAGTAGCTTAGCGGGAGGGCCGAGAAATGAGCAGTTCTTC.

V usage is TRBV6-6 and J usage is TRBJ2-7; the match to TRBD1 covers 7 bases. V was clipped by 0 bases and J by 7 bases; unmatched bases: 9. CDR3 length equals 15 residues. CDR1 is MNHNY and CDR2 is SVGAGI in the germline V gene (reference sequence). CDR3 residues: CASSYSPQGKGEQYF. In DNA form, the CDR3 reads TGTGCCAGCAGTTACTCTCCACAGGGGAAGGGAGAGCAGTACTTC.

The chain has TRBV7-2 and TRBJ2-7; D uncertain. CDR1 is SGHTA, CDR2 FQGNSA, per germline. The CDR3 sequence is 14 residues long. The V end lost 5 bases, the J end lost 2 bases, and 13 bases lay between the germline ends. Here the CDR3 reads CASSPWAQAYEQYF. The CDR3 region has the DNA TGTGCCAGCAGCCCTTGGGCACAAGCCTACGAGCAGTACTTC.

The chain joins TRBV30 to TRBJ1-1; D perhaps matches TRBD1 (5 bases). Germline V gene lookup returns CDR1 GTSNPN and CDR2 SVGIG (reference sequence). The CDR3 contains 16 residues. Trimming took 3 bases from V and 6 from J, leaving 23 bases between them. In nucleotides, the CDR3 is TGTGCCTGGAGCCAACGCCCGACAGCCCCGAATGCTGAAGCTTTCTTT. It codes for CAWSQRPTAPNAEAFF. The complete variable domain, with remaining parts taken from reference TRBV30 and TRBJ1-1, reads SQTIHQWPATLVQPVGSPLSLECTVEGTSNPNLYWYRQAAGRGLQLLFYSVGIGQISSEVPQNLSASRPQDRQFILSSKKLLLSDSGFYLCAWSQRPTAPNAEAFFGQGTRLTVV.

This chain's CDR3 is CASSLARTNQPQHF. In DNA, the CDR3 is TGTGCCAGCAGTTTAGCCAGGACTAATCAGCCCCAGCATTTT. The rearrangement links TRBV28 to TRBJ1-5; D not resolved. The CDR3 runs to 14 residues. V was trimmed by 2 bases and J by 4 bases, leaving 9 bases between them. Germline CDR1 is MDHEN and CDR2 is SYDVKM.

This sequence joins TRBV10-3 and TRBJ1-2, with 11 positions matching TRBD1. This CDR3 region has 14 residues. V lost 0 bases, J lost 7 bases, and 1 base stayed unmatched. Germline V gene lookup returns CDR1 ENHRY and CDR2 SYGVKD. The CDR3 nucleotides are TGTGCCATCAGTGAGTCGGGGACAGGGGGTGGCTACACCTTC. Translated, it gives CAISESGTGGGYTF.

This clone appeared once. J is TRBJ2-7 and V is TRBV5-1; 8 bases match TRBD2. The germline CDR1 and CDR2 sequences are SGHRS and YFSETQ. The CDR3 extends over 14 amino acids. J gave up 6 bases and V 4 bases, and 9 bases lay outside the gene matches. CDR3 in amino acids: CASSPGLEASEQYF. CDR3 in DNA: TGCGCCAGCAGCCCGGGACTAGAGGCGAGCGAGCAGTACTTC.

The chain recombines TRBV4-1 with TRBJ2-3, with D perhaps matching TRBD2 (5 bases). The V end was cut by 1 base, the J end by 0 bases, with 17 bases between. This CDR3 contains 18 residues. Germline values: CDR1 MGHRA, CDR2 YSYEKL. CDR3 protein: CASSQVFDEWTSTDTQYF. The DNA for the CDR3 is TGCGCCAGCAGCCAAGTTTTTGATGAGTGGACTAGCACAGATACGCAGTATTTT.

V and J are TRBV6-5 and TRBJ1-2; D is perhaps TRBD1 (6 bases). Germline V lookup: CDR1 MNHEY, CDR2 SVGAGI. The CDR3 is made up of 12 amino acids. V was clipped by 5 bases and J by 8 bases, with 12 bases between them. CDR3 sequence (DNA): TGTGCCAGCAGTAACAGGACAGAAGGCTACACCTTC. This sequence encodes CASSNRTEGYTF.

J is TRBJ2-1 and V is TRBV14; 11 nucleotides align to TRBD2. Germline trimming cut 1 base from V and 7 bases from J; bases unmatched to any gene: 9. Germline assignment: CDR1 SGHDN and CDR2 FVKESK. CDR3 length: 17 residues. CDR3 nucleotides: TGTGCCAGCAGCCAAGGACTAGCGGGAAGTAATCGGAATGAGCAGTTCTTC. It codes for CASSQGLAGSNRNEQFF.

The chain has TRBV25-1 and TRBJ2-1; TRBD2 might be the D (6 bases). The CDR3 loop spans 15 amino acids. Per germline, CDR1 MGHDK and CDR2 SYGVNS. With 4 bases removed from V and 6 bases from J, the gap between germline ends came to 16 bases. In nucleotides, the CDR3 is TGTGCCAGCAGTGTGTCACTAGCTCGGGTCAATGAGCAGTTCTTC. It translates to CASSVSLARVNEQFF.

This CDR3 reads CAFKAGRNTEAFF. CDR3 sequence (DNA): TGTGCCTTTAAAGCGGGGCGGAACACTGAAGCTTTCTTT. V and J are TRBV30 and TRBJ1-1; a weak D match, TRBD1 (5 bases). The germline V gene encodes CDR1 GTSNPN and CDR2 SVGIG (reference sequence). V shed 7 bases and J shed 1 base, with 13 bases lying between them. The CDR3 runs to 13 residues. Supplemented by reference TRBV30 and TRBJ1-1, the full variable domain reads SQTIHQWPATLVQPVGSPLSLECTVEGTSNPNLYWYRQAAGRGLQLLFYSVGIGQISSEVPQNLSASRPQDRQFILSSKKLLLSDSGFYLCAFKAGRNTEAFFGQGTRLTVV.

The chain couples TRBV6-5 to TRBJ1-3; 8 positions match TRBD1. The CDR3 is made up of 15 amino acids. V dropped 6 bases and J dropped 2; count of bases not matched to a gene: 6. From germline, CDR1 is MNHEY and CDR2 SVGAGI. This CDR3 reads CASRPGQAAGNTIYF. The CDR3 nucleotides are TGTGCCAGCAGACCGGGACAGGCTGCTGGAAACACCATATATTTT.

Regarding this clone: Other DNA sequences within the sample encode an identical CDR3. The V and J genes are TRBV27 and TRBJ2-7, with unresolved D. V was shortened by 4 bases and J by 3 bases, with 4 bases between the two germline ends. Germline-derived CDR1 and CDR2 are MNHEY and SMNVEV (reference sequence). The length of the CDR3 is 11 residues. CDR3 residues: CASSSSYEQYF. CDR3 coding DNA: TGTGCCAGCAGTTCCAGCTACGAGCAGTACTTC.

This clone was recorded once. The rearrangement links TRBV2 to TRBJ1-2; D gene uncertain. The germline V gene has CDR1 SNHLY and CDR2 FYNNEI. The CDR3 length is 11 residues. V lost 8 bases to trimming and J lost 8 bases, with 12 bases between them. CDR3 protein: CASQGTAGYTF. In nucleotides, the CDR3 is TGTGCCAGCCAAGGTACAGCCGGCTACACCTTC.

The chain is built from TRBV27 and TRBJ2-5; TRBD2 matches at 14 bases. Germline V gene data show CDR1 as MNHEY and CDR2 as SMNVEV (reference sequence). V gave up 6 bases and J gave up 4 bases; unmatched junction bases: 4. The length of the CDR3 is 15 residues. CDR3 DNA sequence: TGTGCCAGCAGGGGGACTAGCGGGAGCGCAGAGACCCAGTACTTC. Its protein product is CASRGTSGSAETQYF.

The chain is built from TRBV19 and TRBJ1-1, with D maybe TRBD1 (6 bases). CDR1 is LNHDA, CDR2 SQIVND, per germline (reference sequence). Trimming cost V 3 bases and J 0 bases, with 11 bases left between them. CDR3 length equals 15 residues. CDR3 sequence: CASSILTGVNTEAFF. CDR3 nucleotide sequence: TGTGCCAGTAGTATTCTGACAGGTGTGAACACTGAAGCTTTCTTT.

The chain couples TRBV7-9 to TRBJ2-1; D is unclear. The CDR3 runs 14 residues. CDR1 is SEHNR, CDR2 FQNEAQ, per germline (reference sequence). Trimming removed 1 base from V and 4 bases from J, with 8 bases in between. The CDR3 DNA sequence: TGTGCCAGCAGCTTAGTGCTCGGGTACAATGAGCAGTTCTTC. Its protein is CASSLVLGYNEQFF.